The rows below give T cell receptor beta chains drawn from one sample of a study of cytomegalovirus exposure and HLA in healthy donors. Repertoires were generated with immunoSEQ multiplex PCR, while TCRdb's copy carries only in-frame clones and drops some. The sample consists of about 170,000 clones, about 86% of them appearing once. Material: PBMCs. The receptors derive from a woman in her 30s in good health and CMV-seronegative. Both conserved end residues are part of each CDR3. Fields, in order: D gene, clone size, J gene, V gene, CDR3 length, CDR3 DNA, CDR3 protein. D genes are given only for firm matches. Size values are once, few and many counts, or a class for expanded clones, and some rows have none.

D gene: -; clone size: once; J gene: TRBJ2-1; V gene: TRBV25-1; CDR3 length: 16; CDR3 DNA: TGTGCCAGCAGTGAATTGACCGAGATCACCTACAATGAGCAGTTCTTC; CDR3 protein: CASSELTEITYNEQFF
D gene: -; clone size: -; J gene: TRBJ2-7; V gene: TRBV4-1; CDR3 length: 14; CDR3 DNA: TGCGCCAGCAGCCAACTTTCACAGGCCTACGAGCAGTACTTC; CDR3 protein: CASSQLSQAYEQYF
D gene: TRBD1; clone size: once; J gene: TRBJ2-2; V gene: TRBV7-2; CDR3 length: 15; CDR3 DNA: TGTGCCAGCAGCCGGCAGGGGGCTGGCACCGGGGAGCTGTTTTTT; CDR3 protein: CASSRQGAGTGELFF
D gene: TRBD1; clone size: few; J gene: TRBJ2-1; V gene: TRBV2; CDR3 length: 13; CDR3 DNA: TGTGCCAGCAGTGAAGCGGAAGGGGGCGTATGGTTCTTC; CDR3 protein: CASSEAEGGVWFF
D gene: -; clone size: -; J gene: TRBJ1-2; V gene: TRBV6-1; CDR3 length: 14; CDR3 DNA: TGTGCCAGCAGTGAGTCCACAGCCCTAGATGGCTACACCTTC; CDR3 protein: CASSESTALDGYTF
D gene: TRBD2; clone size: -; J gene: TRBJ2-1; V gene: TRBV5-1; CDR3 length: 16; CDR3 DNA: TGCGCCAGCAGCTTGGTAGCTAGCGGGGCTTACAATGAGCAGTTCTTC; CDR3 protein: CASSLVASGAYNEQFF
D gene: -; clone size: -; J gene: TRBJ1-5; V gene: TRBV6-6; CDR3 length: 16; CDR3 DNA: TGTGCCAGCAGTTACTTTGGTCACGAACCCAATCAGCCCCAGCATTTT; CDR3 protein: CASSYFGHEPNQPQHF
D gene: -; clone size: -; J gene: TRBJ1-4; V gene: TRBV27; CDR3 length: 16; CDR3 DNA: TGTGCCAGCAGTCCACGTGGGGGGCCAACTAATGAAAAACTGTTTTTT; CDR3 protein: CASSPRGGPTNEKLFF
D gene: -; clone size: -; J gene: TRBJ2-1; V gene: TRBV1; CDR3 length: 19; CDR3 DNA: TGCACCAGCAGCCCTCCTTTTCGAAAGGGGGCCCATCTCTACAATGAGCAGTTCTTC; CDR3 protein: CTSSPPFRKGAHLYNEQFF
D gene: TRBD1; clone size: once; J gene: TRBJ1-1; V gene: TRBV5-1; CDR3 length: 15; CDR3 DNA: TGCGCCAGCAGAATACAGGGGGCTCTGGACACTGAAGCTTTCTTT; CDR3 protein: CASRIQGALDTEAFF
D gene: -; clone size: -; J gene: TRBJ1-2; V gene: TRBV29-1; CDR3 length: 12; CDR3 DNA: TGCAGCGCCGGGACTGAGACCTATGGCTACACCTTC; CDR3 protein: CSAGTETYGYTF
D gene: -; clone size: -; J gene: TRBJ1-1; V gene: TRBV6-5; CDR3 length: 12; CDR3 DNA: TGTGCCAGCAGACGGGGGAACACTGAAGCTTTCTTT; CDR3 protein: CASRRGNTEAFF
D gene: -; clone size: -; J gene: TRBJ2-3; V gene: TRBV27; CDR3 length: 16; CDR3 DNA: TGTGCCAGCAGTTTATCGTTCCTGAGGGACACAGATACGCAGTATTTT; CDR3 protein: CASSLSFLRDTDTQYF
D gene: TRBD1; clone size: -; J gene: TRBJ2-2; V gene: TRBV25-1; CDR3 length: 14; CDR3 DNA: TGTGCCAGCACGGACAGGGCGAACACCGGGGAGCTGTTTTTT; CDR3 protein: CASTDRANTGELFF
D gene: -; clone size: -; J gene: TRBJ1-2; V gene: TRBV6-6; CDR3 length: 15; CDR3 DNA: TGTGCCAGCAGCCGAGAGGTTCAGGATCCAAGGGGCTACACCTTC; CDR3 protein: CASSREVQDPRGYTF
D gene: -; clone size: -; J gene: TRBJ1-3; V gene: TRBV27; CDR3 length: 13; CDR3 DNA: TGTGCCAGCAGTTTAACGAGAGGAAACACCATATATTTT; CDR3 protein: CASSLTRGNTIYF
D gene: -; clone size: -; J gene: TRBJ2-7; V gene: TRBV5-1; CDR3 length: 15; CDR3 DNA: TGCGCCAGCAGCTTGGCCGGTCAGGGGTATGTCGAGCAGTACTTC; CDR3 protein: CASSLAGQGYVEQYF
D gene: TRBD1; clone size: -; J gene: TRBJ2-7; V gene: TRBV27; CDR3 length: 15; CDR3 DNA: TGTGCCAGCAGTTTAAAGGGACAGGGTTCGTACGAGCAGTACTTC; CDR3 protein: CASSLKGQGSYEQYF
D gene: TRBD2; clone size: -; J gene: TRBJ2-1; V gene: TRBV9; CDR3 length: 17; CDR3 DNA: TGTGCCAGCAGCGGTGGAGGGACTAGGCGCTCCTACAATGAGCAGTTCTTC; CDR3 protein: CASSGGGTRRSYNEQFF
D gene: -; clone size: -; J gene: TRBJ1-2; V gene: TRBV4-2; CDR3 length: 16; CDR3 DNA: TGTGCCAGCAGCCAAGATTGGGGGGACGCAAACTATGGCTACACCTTC; CDR3 protein: CASSQDWGDANYGYTF
D gene: TRBD2; clone size: -; J gene: TRBJ2-5; V gene: TRBV7-9; CDR3 length: 15; CDR3 DNA: TGTGCCAGCAGCTCGGGGACTAGCGAGGGAGAGACCCAGTACTTC; CDR3 protein: CASSSGTSEGETQYF
D gene: -; clone size: few; J gene: TRBJ2-3; V gene: TRBV27; CDR3 length: 12; CDR3 DNA: TGTGCCAGCAGTCCCCACACAGATACGCAGTATTTT; CDR3 protein: CASSPHTDTQYF
D gene: -; clone size: -; J gene: TRBJ2-1; V gene: TRBV10-3; CDR3 length: 13; CDR3 DNA: TGTGCCATCGGAAATCTACTAGGCAATGAGCAGTTCTTC; CDR3 protein: CAIGNLLGNEQFF
D gene: TRBD1; clone size: -; J gene: TRBJ1-4; V gene: TRBV28; CDR3 length: 17; CDR3 DNA: TGTGCCAGCAGCCCAATCCGGGACAGTGCAACTAATGAAAAACTGTTTTTT; CDR3 protein: CASSPIRDSATNEKLFF
D gene: TRBD2; clone size: -; J gene: TRBJ2-1; V gene: TRBV7-2; CDR3 length: 15; CDR3 DNA: TGTGCCAGCCGCCGTACTAGCGGGGGGGCGGATGAGCAGTTCTTC; CDR3 protein: CASRRTSGGADEQFF
D gene: -; clone size: many; J gene: TRBJ2-6; V gene: TRBV4-3; CDR3 length: 16; CDR3 DNA: TGCGCCAGCAGCCAAGATGCAGGCTCTGGGGCCAACGTCCTGACTTTC; CDR3 protein: CASSQDAGSGANVLTF
D gene: -; clone size: -; J gene: TRBJ1-1; V gene: TRBV5-5; CDR3 length: 14; CDR3 DNA: TGTGCCAGCAGCTTAACAGGGTTGAACACTGAAGCTTTCTTT; CDR3 protein: CASSLTGLNTEAFF
D gene: TRBD1; clone size: -; J gene: TRBJ2-7; V gene: TRBV6-5; CDR3 length: 16; CDR3 DNA: TGTGCCAGCAGTTACTACGGGACAGGGGCCGTGAACGAGCAGTACTTC; CDR3 protein: CASSYYGTGAVNEQYF
D gene: TRBD2; clone size: -; J gene: TRBJ2-1; V gene: TRBV27; CDR3 length: 18; CDR3 DNA: TGTGCCAGCAGTCTGACAGTAGCGGGAGGGGTCACCTACAATGAGCAGTTCTTC; CDR3 protein: CASSLTVAGGVTYNEQFF
D gene: TRBD1; clone size: -; J gene: TRBJ2-7; V gene: TRBV5-4; CDR3 length: 14; CDR3 DNA: TGTGCCAGCAGCACAAGGACAGGAAACTACGAGCAGTACTTC; CDR3 protein: CASSTRTGNYEQYF
D gene: -; clone size: -; J gene: TRBJ2-3; V gene: TRBV28; CDR3 length: 17; CDR3 DNA: TGTGCCAGCAGTTCCCCCGGGTTGGCGCAATCCACAGATACGCAGTATTTT; CDR3 protein: CASSSPGLAQSTDTQYF
D gene: -; clone size: -; J gene: TRBJ1-4; V gene: TRBV7-9; CDR3 length: 15; CDR3 DNA: TGTGCCAGCAGCAATAAGGGACGGACTAATGAAAAACTGTTTTTT; CDR3 protein: CASSNKGRTNEKLFF
D gene: -; clone size: -; J gene: TRBJ2-5; V gene: TRBV7-6; CDR3 length: 15; CDR3 DNA: TGTGCCAGCAGCTCGACAGAGCGAATCGAAGAGACCCAGTACTTC; CDR3 protein: CASSSTERIEETQYF
D gene: TRBD1; clone size: few; J gene: TRBJ1-1; V gene: TRBV30; CDR3 length: 14; CDR3 DNA: TGTGCCTGGAGTATGACAGGGAAGAACACTGAAGCTTTCTTT; CDR3 protein: CAWSMTGKNTEAFF
D gene: TRBD1; clone size: -; J gene: TRBJ1-2; V gene: TRBV4-3; CDR3 length: 15; CDR3 DNA: TGCGCCAGCAGCCAAGGGGGACAGTCCATCTATGGCTACACCTTC; CDR3 protein: CASSQGGQSIYGYTF
D gene: TRBD1; clone size: -; J gene: TRBJ1-1; V gene: TRBV9; CDR3 length: 13; CDR3 DNA: TGTGCCAGCAGCCCCCGGACAGGAGATGAAGCTTTCTTT; CDR3 protein: CASSPRTGDEAFF
D gene: TRBD1; clone size: many; J gene: TRBJ2-2; V gene: TRBV14; CDR3 length: 16; CDR3 DNA: TGTGCCAGCAGCCAAGGGTACAGGGGGATTACCGGGGAGCTGTTTTTT; CDR3 protein: CASSQGYRGITGELFF
D gene: -; clone size: once; J gene: TRBJ1-2; V gene: TRBV5-1; CDR3 length: 15; CDR3 DNA: TGCGCCAGCAGCTTGGGACAGCAAGCTAACTATGGCTACACCTTC; CDR3 protein: CASSLGQQANYGYTF
D gene: TRBD2; clone size: -; J gene: TRBJ2-3; V gene: TRBV5-4; CDR3 length: 20; CDR3 DNA: TGTGCCAGCAGCCCGGTTGCCGGGACTAGCGGGGGCGATTCCACAGATACGCAGTATTTT; CDR3 protein: CASSPVAGTSGGDSTDTQYF
D gene: -; clone size: -; J gene: TRBJ2-1; V gene: TRBV27; CDR3 length: 11; CDR3 DNA: TGTGCCAGCACACTAGGTAATGAGCAGTTCTTC; CDR3 protein: CASTLGNEQFF
D gene: -; clone size: -; J gene: TRBJ2-2; V gene: TRBV14; CDR3 length: 14; CDR3 DNA: TGTGCCAGCAGCCCACTACAGGGTCTCGGGGAGCTGTTTTTT; CDR3 protein: CASSPLQGLGELFF
D gene: -; clone size: -; J gene: TRBJ1-1; V gene: TRBV7-3; CDR3 length: 15; CDR3 DNA: TGTGCCAGCAGCTCAACCGGGACACTCAGGGCTGAAGCTTTCTTT; CDR3 protein: CASSSTGTLRAEAFF
D gene: -; clone size: -; J gene: TRBJ1-1; V gene: TRBV4-3; CDR3 length: 15; CDR3 DNA: TGCGCCAGCAGCCAAGACCCGAGCGGGGACACTGAAGCTTTCTTT; CDR3 protein: CASSQDPSGDTEAFF
D gene: -; clone size: -; J gene: TRBJ2-7; V gene: TRBV2; CDR3 length: 12; CDR3 DNA: TGTGCCAGCAGTGTATCACTGTACGAGCAGTACTTC; CDR3 protein: CASSVSLYEQYF
D gene: TRBD1; clone size: -; J gene: TRBJ1-2; V gene: TRBV18; CDR3 length: 16; CDR3 DNA: TGTGCCAGCTCACCACCGGACAGGGATCGTAACTATGGCTACACCTTC; CDR3 protein: CASSPPDRDRNYGYTF
D gene: TRBD1; clone size: -; J gene: TRBJ1-6; V gene: TRBV6-4; CDR3 length: 15; CDR3 DNA: TGTGCCAGCAGTGACACCGGACAGGCGAATTCACCCCTCCACTTT; CDR3 protein: CASSDTGQANSPLHF
D gene: -; clone size: once; J gene: TRBJ1-4; V gene: TRBV6-1; CDR3 length: 14; CDR3 DNA: TGTGCCAGCAGCGGGGGCGGATATAATGAAAAACTGTTTTTT; CDR3 protein: CASSGGGYNEKLFF
D gene: TRBD1; clone size: -; J gene: TRBJ1-4; V gene: TRBV28; CDR3 length: 14; CDR3 DNA: TGTGCCAGCAGAAAACAGGGGGCGGGTGAAAAACTGTTTTTT; CDR3 protein: CASRKQGAGEKLFF
D gene: -; clone size: few; J gene: TRBJ2-3; V gene: TRBV28; CDR3 length: 13; CDR3 DNA: TGTGCCAGCAGTTTAGGGAGTGCAGATACGCAGTATTTT; CDR3 protein: CASSLGSADTQYF
D gene: -; clone size: -; J gene: TRBJ1-2; V gene: TRBV5-1; CDR3 length: 13; CDR3 DNA: TGCGCCAGCAGCTTGGACGGGGGTAATGGCTACACCTTC; CDR3 protein: CASSLDGGNGYTF
D gene: -; clone size: once; J gene: TRBJ1-1; V gene: TRBV5-1; CDR3 length: 14; CDR3 DNA: TGCGCCAGCACCCCTAACGCCGGGGGAACTGAAGCTTTCTTT; CDR3 protein: CASTPNAGGTEAFF